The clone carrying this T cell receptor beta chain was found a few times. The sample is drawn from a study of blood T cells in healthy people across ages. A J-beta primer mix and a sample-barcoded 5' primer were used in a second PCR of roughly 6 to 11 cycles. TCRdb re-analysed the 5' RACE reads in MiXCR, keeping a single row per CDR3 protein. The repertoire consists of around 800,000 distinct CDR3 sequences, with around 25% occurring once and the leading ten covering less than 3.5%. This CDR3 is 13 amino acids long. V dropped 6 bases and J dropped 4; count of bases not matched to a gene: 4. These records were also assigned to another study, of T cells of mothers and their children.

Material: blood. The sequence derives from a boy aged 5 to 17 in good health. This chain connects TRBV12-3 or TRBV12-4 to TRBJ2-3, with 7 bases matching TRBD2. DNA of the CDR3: TGTGCCAGCAGGGGACTATCACCAGATACGCAGTATTTT. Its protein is CASRGLSPDTQYF.